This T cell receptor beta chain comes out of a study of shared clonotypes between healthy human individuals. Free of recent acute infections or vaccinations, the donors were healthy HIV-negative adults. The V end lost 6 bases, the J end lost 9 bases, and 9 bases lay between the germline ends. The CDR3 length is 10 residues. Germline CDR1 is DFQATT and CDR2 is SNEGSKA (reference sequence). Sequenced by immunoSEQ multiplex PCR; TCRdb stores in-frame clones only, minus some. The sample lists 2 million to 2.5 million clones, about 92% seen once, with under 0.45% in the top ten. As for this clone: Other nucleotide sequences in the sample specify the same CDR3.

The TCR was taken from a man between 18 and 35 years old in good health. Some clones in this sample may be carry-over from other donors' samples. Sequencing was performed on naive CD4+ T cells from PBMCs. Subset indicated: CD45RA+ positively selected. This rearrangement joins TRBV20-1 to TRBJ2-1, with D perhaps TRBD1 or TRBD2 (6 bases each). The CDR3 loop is CSAGGGEQFF. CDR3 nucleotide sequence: TGCAGTGCGGGGGGCGGTGAGCAGTTCTTC.